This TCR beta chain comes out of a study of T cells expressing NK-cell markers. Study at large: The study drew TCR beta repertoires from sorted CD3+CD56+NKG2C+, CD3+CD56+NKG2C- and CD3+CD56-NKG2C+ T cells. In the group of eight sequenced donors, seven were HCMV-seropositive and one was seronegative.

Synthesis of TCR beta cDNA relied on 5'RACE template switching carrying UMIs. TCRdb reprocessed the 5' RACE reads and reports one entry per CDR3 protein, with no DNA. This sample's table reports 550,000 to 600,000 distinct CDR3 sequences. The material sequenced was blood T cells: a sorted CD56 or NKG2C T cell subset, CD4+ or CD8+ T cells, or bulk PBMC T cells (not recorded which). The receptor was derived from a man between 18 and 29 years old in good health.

The CDR3 here is CASRRQGWNEQFF. This chain joins TRBV6-2 or TRBV6-3 and TRBJ2-1; TCRdb names TRBD1, which stays unverified in the absence of DNA. This CDR3 comprises 13 residues. Germline V gene lookup returns CDR1 MNHEY and CDR2 SVGEGT.